These 31 T cell receptor beta chains were sequenced from one sample in a study of sequential checkpoint blockade in melanoma. Treatment described: randomized to nivolumab then ipilimumab (arm A) or the reverse (arm B). The data were produced by immunoSEQ multiplex PCR, yet TCRdb's version contains in-frame clones alone and is incomplete. Among 11,000 to 15,000 clones listed, about 78% were seen once. This sample comprised CD8+ T cells sorted from blood (inferred from file names), obtained from a patient given nivolumab and ipilimumab in sequence. These receptors all stem from a human donor with melanoma.

This clone was seen more than once but under ten times. The V gene is TRBV11-2, the J gene TRBJ1-2; D may be TRBD1 (5 bases). Trimming took 7 bases from V and 2 from J, leaving 20 bases between them. Germline CDR1 is SGHAT and CDR2 is FQNNGV. The CDR3 has 16 amino acids. Here the CDR3 reads CASIRTQPSINYGYTF. The CDR3 nucleotides read TGTGCCAGCATCAGGACACAGCCCTCGATAAACTATGGCTACACCTTC.

The V and J genes are TRBV30 and TRBJ1-1; TRBD1 is a possible D gene (6 bases). CDR3 length: 12 amino acids. CDR1 is GTSNPN and CDR2 is SVGIG in the germline V gene (reference sequence). V dropped 1 base and J dropped 4 bases, with 7 bases sitting between them. CDR3 in DNA: TGTGCCTGGAGTGCAGGGGCCACTGAAGCTTTCTTT. Its protein is CAWSAGATEAFF.

This sequence joins TRBV5-6 and TRBJ2-7; 8 positions agree with TRBD2. The CDR3 length is 14 residues. V lost 3 bases and J lost 3; bases outside the gene matches: 5. Germline CDR1 is SGHDT and CDR2 is YYEEEE. In DNA form, the CDR3 reads TGTGCCAGCAGCTCCGGGACTAGAATCTACGAGCAGTACTTC. It codes for CASSSGTRIYEQYF. The entire variable domain, with the rest obtained from reference TRBV5-6 and TRBJ2-7, is as follows: DAGVTQSPTHLIKTRGQQVTLRCSPKSGHDTVSWYQQALGQGPQFIFQYYEEEERQRGNFPDRFSGHQFPNYSSELNVNALLLGDSALYLCASSSGTRIYEQYFGPGTRLTVT.

The CDR3 sequence is CASSEGGGQPQHF. In nucleotides, the CDR3 is TGTGCCAGCAGTGAGGGGGGTGGGCAGCCCCAGCATTTT. This chain connects TRBV25-1 to TRBJ1-5; tentative D call: TRBD1 (5 bases). Trimming took off 3 bases at V and 7 bases at J, with 10 bases between the two ends. Germline CDR1 is MGHDK and CDR2 is SYGVNS. The CDR3 length is 13 residues.

V and J are TRBV27 and TRBJ2-5, with D perhaps TRBD1 (6 bases). The DNA end is a closer match to TRBJ2-7, so the J assignment may be wrong. There are 14 residues in the CDR3. CDR1 is MNHEY and CDR2 is SMNVEV in the germline V gene (reference sequence). The CDR3 reads CASSSTGTLYEQYF. CDR3 in DNA: TGTGCCAGCAGTTCGACAGGAACCCTTTACGAGCAGTACTTC.

The chain recombines TRBV29-1 with TRBJ2-1, with 7 bases aligning to TRBD2. The CDR3 runs 12 residues. V shed 7 bases, J shed 6 bases, and the junction held 6 bases outside the gene matches. Germline V lookup: CDR1 SQVTM, CDR2 ANQGSEA. CDR3 bases: TGCAGCGGGGAGGGTTTAAGCAATGAGCAGTTCTTC. This codes for CSGEGLSNEQFF.

Worth noting for this clone: This sample includes further DNA sequences coding for the same CDR3. The gene calls are TRBV27 and TRBJ2-5; 8 bases line up with TRBD2. The CDR3 length is 14 residues. The V and J ends lost 5 bases and 5 bases, in that order; junction bases with no gene match: 7. Germline values: CDR1 MNHEY, CDR2 SMNVEV (reference sequence). The CDR3 loop reads CASSPGTRGETQYF. The CDR3 region has the DNA TGTGCCAGCAGTCCGGGGACTAGGGGGGAGACCCAGTACTTC.

V usage is TRBV19 and J usage is TRBJ2-3, with TRBD2 as a possible D gene (6 bases). The CDR3 contains 16 residues. V was trimmed by 2 bases and J by 6 bases, leaving 18 bases between them. Germline V lookup: CDR1 LNHDA, CDR2 SQIVND (reference sequence). In DNA form, the CDR3 reads TGTGCCAGTAGTATACCCCGGGAGAAGGGGTTGGATACGCAGTATTTT. It encodes CASSIPREKGLDTQYF.

This clone was observed a handful of times. The chain uses TRBV5-1 and TRBJ2-7, with 10 bases identical to TRBD2. The germline V gene has CDR1 SGHRS and CDR2 YFSETQ. The CDR3 extends over 15 amino acids. V lost 3 bases and J lost 4; bases outside the gene matches: 7. CDR3 amino acids: CASSSWTSGDYEQYF. CDR3 nucleotide sequence: TGCGCCAGCAGCTCCTGGACTAGCGGAGATTACGAGCAGTACTTC.

The rearrangement joins TRBV18 to TRBJ2-5; the D gene is possibly TRBD2 (5 bases). The CDR3 is 14 residues long. Germline lookup yields CDR1 KGHSH and CDR2 LQKENI. V shed 6 bases and J shed 7 bases, with 18 bases lying between them. Here the CDR3 reads CASSLDRRKGTQYF. The CDR3 region has the DNA TGTGCCAGCTCGCTCGATAGGAGGAAAGGGACCCAGTACTTC.

This sequence joins TRBV14 and TRBJ1-1; D may be TRBD1 (6 bases). Trimming took off 0 bases at V and 9 bases at J, with 20 bases between the two ends. This CDR3 is built from 16 residues. Germline V gene sequence: CDR1 SGHDN, CDR2 FVKESK. The CDR3 coding sequence is TGTGCCAGCAGCCAAGATCAAATTGTCGAGGGGGACAAAGCTTTCTTT. It is translated as CASSQDQIVEGDKAFF.

The chain carries TRBV9 and TRBJ1-2; TRBD1 might be the D (6 bases). The CDR3 has 13 residues. Looked up from germline, CDR1 is SGDLS and CDR2 is YYNGEE. The germline V and J ends were trimmed by 4 bases and 6 bases, with 13 bases remaining between them. The CDR3 sequence: CASSPRGGNGYTF. CDR3 in DNA: TGTGCCAGCAGCCCGAGGGGGGGGAATGGCTACACCTTC.

This chain connects TRBV10-2 to TRBJ2-3; TRBD2 matches at 8 bases. The CDR3 is 16 amino acids. V shed 6 bases, J shed 4 bases, and the junction held 12 bases outside the gene matches. Germline V CDR1 and CDR2: WSHSY, SAAADI. CDR3 amino acids: CASRYSGRVEPDTQYF. The CDR3 DNA is TGCGCCAGCAGATACAGCGGGAGAGTTGAACCAGATACGCAGTATTTT.

This clone was seen more than once but under ten times. The chain combines TRBV9 with TRBJ2-3, with a possible D match to TRBD2 (6 bases). V was clipped by 3 bases and J by 7 bases, with 18 bases between them. The CDR3 sequence is 15 residues long. CDR1 is SGDLS and CDR2 is YYNGEE in the germline V gene. The CDR3 here is CASSESGTWSHTQYF. CDR3 sequence (DNA): TGTGCCAGCAGCGAGTCCGGGACTTGGTCGCATACGCAGTATTTT.

The rearrangement links TRBV27 to TRBJ2-5; 12 nucleotides align to TRBD1. This CDR3 region has 14 residues. V lost 5 bases, J lost 11 bases, and 9 bases stayed unmatched. Germline CDR1 is MNHEY and CDR2 is SMNVEV (reference sequence). CDR3 in amino acids: CASSEGQGAREQYF. CDR3 DNA sequence: TGTGCCAGCAGTGAGGGACAGGGGGCACGGGAGCAGTACTTC.

The chain recombines TRBV9 with TRBJ2-7; 7 bases line up with TRBD1. Trimming took 0 bases from V and 2 from J; bases not matched to a gene: 5. This CDR3 region has 15 residues. The germline V gene encodes CDR1 SGDLS and CDR2 YYNGEE. The chain's CDR3 is CASSVGGTAAYEQYF. The CDR3 DNA reads TGTGCCAGCAGCGTAGGAGGGACAGCAGCCTACGAGCAGTACTTC.

The V gene is TRBV7-9, the J gene TRBJ2-5; no clear D. CDR3 size: 11 residues. Trimming left V 9 bases short and J 5 bases short, with 10 bases between. CDR1 is SEHNR and CDR2 is FQNEAQ in the germline V gene (reference sequence). CDR3 coding DNA: TGTGCCAGTTATAATCTGGAGACCCAGTACTTC. Its protein is CASYNLETQYF. The whole variable domain, filled in from reference TRBV7-9 and TRBJ2-5, reads DTGVSQNPRHKITKRGQNVTFRCDPISEHNRLYWYRQTLGQGPEFLTYFQNEAQLEKSRLLSDRFSAERPKGSFSTLEIQRTEQGDSAMYLCASYNLETQYFGPGTRLLVL.

This clone was found a few times. The rearrangement uses TRBV6-5 and TRBJ2-7; possible D gene TRBD2, 6 bases. The germline gives CDR1 MNHEY, CDR2 SVGAGI. CDR3 length: 13 residues. Trimming took 10 bases from V and 0 from J, leaving 13 bases between them. This CDR3 is CATKWTTSYEQYF. In DNA, the CDR3 is TGTGCCACTAAATGGACTACCTCCTACGAGCAGTACTTC.

The chain is built from TRBV9 and TRBJ2-7; 10 bases map to TRBD1. The germline V gene has CDR1 SGDLS and CDR2 YYNGEE. J was trimmed by 4 bases and V by 4 bases; bases with no gene match: 5. CDR3 size: 14 residues. The DNA for the CDR3 is TGTGCCAGCAGCCCGTGGACAGGGGGGTACGAGCAGTACTTC. Its protein is CASSPWTGGYEQYF.

This clone was recorded once. The chain joins TRBV7-2 to TRBJ2-3; 12 nucleotides agree with TRBD2. The CDR3 loop spans 18 amino acids. Germline CDR1 reads SGHTA; CDR2 reads FQGNSA. Losses at the gene ends were 1 base for V and 1 base for J; bases not matched to a gene: 6. The DNA of the CDR3 is TGTGCCAGCAGCTTAGGGCTAGCGGGGGGGACGGGCACAGATACGCAGTATTTT. It translates to CASSLGLAGGTGTDTQYF.

The CDR3 is CASSQEPGFTYEQYF. Here the CDR3 DNA reads TGCGCCAGCAGCCAAGAGCCCGGTTTCACCTACGAGCAGTACTTC. V gene TRBV4-1 combines with J gene TRBJ2-7; D not certain. V shed 0 bases and J shed 2 bases, with 11 bases lying between them. The CDR3 runs 15 residues. CDR1 is MGHRA and CDR2 is YSYEKL in the germline V gene.

The rearrangement joins TRBV6-7 to TRBJ2-4; D is perhaps TRBD2 (7 bases). TRBV6-7 is noted as an ORF with a role that remains uncertain. The V and J ends lost 11 bases and 2 bases respectively, with 22 bases between them. CDR3 length: 16 residues. The CDR3 DNA follows: TGTGCCCTCCCAAGCGGGGCAGGGGTGACCAAAAACATTCAGTACTTC. It translates to CALPSGAGVTKNIQYF.

This clone was detected only a few times. The gene calls are TRBV4-2 and TRBJ2-7; D perhaps matches TRBD2 (6 bases). The CDR3 is made up of 16 amino acids. Trimming cost V 0 bases and J 0 bases, with 12 bases left between them. CDR1 and CDR2 (germline): LGHNA, YNFKEQ. The CDR3 region is CASSQEWGRPSYEQYF. CDR3 nucleotides: TGTGCCAGCAGCCAAGAATGGGGGAGGCCCTCCTACGAGCAGTACTTC.

V is TRBV11-2 and J is TRBJ2-3; D may be TRBD1 (6 bases). This CDR3 contains 15 residues. Trimming left V 5 bases short and J 6 bases short, with 18 bases between. The germline gives CDR1 SGHAT, CDR2 FQNNGV. DNA of the CDR3: TGTGCCAGCAGCCCCCACAGGGTTTCGGGGGATACGCAGTATTTT. Its protein is CASSPHRVSGDTQYF.

This chain joins TRBV13 and TRBJ2-1, with 9 bases lining up with TRBD2. V trimming: 5 bases; J trimming: 9 bases; junction bases outside the gene matches: 11. CDR1 is PRHDT, CDR2 FYEKMQ, per germline (reference sequence). This CDR3 has 15 amino acids. CDR3 residues: CASSPRGAGGREQFF. Here the CDR3 DNA reads TGTGCCAGCAGCCCAAGAGGGGCGGGGGGGCGTGAGCAGTTCTTC.

The chain carries TRBV4-2 and TRBJ1-1; 7 nucleotides agree with TRBD1. Germline V gives CDR1 LGHNA, CDR2 YNFKEQ. The V segment lost 0 bases and the J segment 0 bases; nucleotides outside the gene matches: 4. The CDR3 runs to 16 residues. CDR3 sequence reads: CASSQETGQMNTEAFF. The DNA of the CDR3 is TGTGCCAGCAGCCAAGAAACGGGACAGATGAACACTGAAGCTTTCTTT.

This chain uses TRBV19 with TRBJ1-1; D might be TRBD1 (6 bases). The CDR3 spans 16 residues. V lost 5 bases, J lost 0 bases, and 16 bases lay in between. Germline V gives CDR1 LNHDA, CDR2 SQIVND (reference sequence). CDR3 residues: CASSPRDTRMNTEAFF. In nucleotides, the CDR3 is TGTGCCAGTAGTCCTCGGGACACCCGGATGAACACTGAAGCTTTCTTT.

This clone was counted only a few times. The chain is built from TRBV7-9 and TRBJ1-2, with 8 bases identical to TRBD1. Germline V gene data show CDR1 as SEHNR and CDR2 as FQNEAQ (reference sequence). J was trimmed by 3 bases and V by 4 bases; bases with no gene match: 10. The length of the CDR3 is 16 residues. The CDR3 protein is CASSSQDRGPYYGYTF. For the CDR3, the DNA is TGTGCCAGCAGCTCACAAGACAGGGGACCTTACTATGGCTACACCTTC.

The table lists this clone with a few counts. V and J are TRBV7-9 and TRBJ1-5, with TRBD1 matching 10 bases. Trimming cost V 8 bases and J 6 bases; bases outside gene matches: 4. The CDR3 covers 13 residues. CDR1 SEHNR and CDR2 FQNEAQ come from the germline V gene (reference sequence). DNA for the CDR3: TGTGCCAGCGGGACAGGGGCAGGTCAGCCCCAGCATTTT. Translated: CASGTGAGQPQHF. The variable domain in full, completed from reference TRBV7-9 and TRBJ1-5, reads DTGVSQNPRHKITKRGQNVTFRCDPISEHNRLYWYRQTLGQGPEFLTYFQNEAQLEKSRLLSDRFSAERPKGSFSTLEIQRTEQGDSAMYLCASGTGAGQPQHFGDGTRLSIL.

The rearrangement uses TRBV9 and TRBJ1-2; D not resolved. This CDR3 spans 15 amino acids. V was shortened by 4 bases and J by 4 bases, with 17 bases between the two germline ends. CDR1 is SGDLS and CDR2 is YYNGEE in the germline V gene. The CDR3 bases are TGTGCCAGCAGCCCTTGGGCCGAAGCAGGCTATGGCTACACCTTC. Translation: CASSPWAEAGYGYTF. Full variable domain (missing parts from reference TRBV9 and TRBJ1-2): DSGVTQTPKHLITATGQRVTLRCSPRSGDLSVYWYQQSLDQGLQFLIQYYNGEERAKGNILERFSAQQFPDLHSELNLSSLELGDSALYFCASSPWAEAGYGYTFGSGTRLTVV.

This clone was counted between two and nine times. The rearrangement joins TRBV13 to TRBJ1-3; TRBD1 is a possible D gene (6 bases). V gave up 6 bases and J gave up 0 bases, with 6 bases separating them. Per germline, CDR1 PRHDT and CDR2 FYEKMQ (reference sequence). The length of the CDR3 is 13 residues. This chain's CDR3 is CASRGGSGNTIYF. In nucleotides, the CDR3 is TGTGCCAGCAGAGGGGGCTCTGGAAACACCATATATTTT.